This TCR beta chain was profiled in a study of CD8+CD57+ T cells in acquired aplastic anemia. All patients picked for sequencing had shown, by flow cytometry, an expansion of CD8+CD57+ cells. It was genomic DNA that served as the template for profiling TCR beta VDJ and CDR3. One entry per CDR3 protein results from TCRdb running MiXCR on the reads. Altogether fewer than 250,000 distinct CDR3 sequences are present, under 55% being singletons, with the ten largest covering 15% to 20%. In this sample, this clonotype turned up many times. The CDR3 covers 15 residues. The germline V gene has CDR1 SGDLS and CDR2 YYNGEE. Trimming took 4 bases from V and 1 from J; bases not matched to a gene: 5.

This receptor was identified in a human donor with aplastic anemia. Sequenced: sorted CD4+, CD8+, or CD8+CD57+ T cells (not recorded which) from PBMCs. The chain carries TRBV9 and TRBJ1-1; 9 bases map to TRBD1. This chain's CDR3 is CASSSGQGTNTEAFF. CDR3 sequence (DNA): TGTGCCAGCAGCTCAGGACAGGGGACGAACACTGAAGCTTTCTTT.